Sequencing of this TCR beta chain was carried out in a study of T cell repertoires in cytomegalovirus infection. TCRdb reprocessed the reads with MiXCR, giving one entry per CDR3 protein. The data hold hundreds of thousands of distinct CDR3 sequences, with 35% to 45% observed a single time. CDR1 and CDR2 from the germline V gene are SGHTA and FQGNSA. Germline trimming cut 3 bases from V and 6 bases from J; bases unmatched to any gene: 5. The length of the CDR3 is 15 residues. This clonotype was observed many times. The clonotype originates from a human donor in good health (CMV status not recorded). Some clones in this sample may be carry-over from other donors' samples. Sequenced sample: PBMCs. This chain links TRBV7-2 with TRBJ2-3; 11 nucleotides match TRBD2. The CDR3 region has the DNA TGTGCCAGCAGCTTCCGACTAGCGGGATCGGATACGCAGTATTTT. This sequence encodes CASSFRLAGSDTQYF.